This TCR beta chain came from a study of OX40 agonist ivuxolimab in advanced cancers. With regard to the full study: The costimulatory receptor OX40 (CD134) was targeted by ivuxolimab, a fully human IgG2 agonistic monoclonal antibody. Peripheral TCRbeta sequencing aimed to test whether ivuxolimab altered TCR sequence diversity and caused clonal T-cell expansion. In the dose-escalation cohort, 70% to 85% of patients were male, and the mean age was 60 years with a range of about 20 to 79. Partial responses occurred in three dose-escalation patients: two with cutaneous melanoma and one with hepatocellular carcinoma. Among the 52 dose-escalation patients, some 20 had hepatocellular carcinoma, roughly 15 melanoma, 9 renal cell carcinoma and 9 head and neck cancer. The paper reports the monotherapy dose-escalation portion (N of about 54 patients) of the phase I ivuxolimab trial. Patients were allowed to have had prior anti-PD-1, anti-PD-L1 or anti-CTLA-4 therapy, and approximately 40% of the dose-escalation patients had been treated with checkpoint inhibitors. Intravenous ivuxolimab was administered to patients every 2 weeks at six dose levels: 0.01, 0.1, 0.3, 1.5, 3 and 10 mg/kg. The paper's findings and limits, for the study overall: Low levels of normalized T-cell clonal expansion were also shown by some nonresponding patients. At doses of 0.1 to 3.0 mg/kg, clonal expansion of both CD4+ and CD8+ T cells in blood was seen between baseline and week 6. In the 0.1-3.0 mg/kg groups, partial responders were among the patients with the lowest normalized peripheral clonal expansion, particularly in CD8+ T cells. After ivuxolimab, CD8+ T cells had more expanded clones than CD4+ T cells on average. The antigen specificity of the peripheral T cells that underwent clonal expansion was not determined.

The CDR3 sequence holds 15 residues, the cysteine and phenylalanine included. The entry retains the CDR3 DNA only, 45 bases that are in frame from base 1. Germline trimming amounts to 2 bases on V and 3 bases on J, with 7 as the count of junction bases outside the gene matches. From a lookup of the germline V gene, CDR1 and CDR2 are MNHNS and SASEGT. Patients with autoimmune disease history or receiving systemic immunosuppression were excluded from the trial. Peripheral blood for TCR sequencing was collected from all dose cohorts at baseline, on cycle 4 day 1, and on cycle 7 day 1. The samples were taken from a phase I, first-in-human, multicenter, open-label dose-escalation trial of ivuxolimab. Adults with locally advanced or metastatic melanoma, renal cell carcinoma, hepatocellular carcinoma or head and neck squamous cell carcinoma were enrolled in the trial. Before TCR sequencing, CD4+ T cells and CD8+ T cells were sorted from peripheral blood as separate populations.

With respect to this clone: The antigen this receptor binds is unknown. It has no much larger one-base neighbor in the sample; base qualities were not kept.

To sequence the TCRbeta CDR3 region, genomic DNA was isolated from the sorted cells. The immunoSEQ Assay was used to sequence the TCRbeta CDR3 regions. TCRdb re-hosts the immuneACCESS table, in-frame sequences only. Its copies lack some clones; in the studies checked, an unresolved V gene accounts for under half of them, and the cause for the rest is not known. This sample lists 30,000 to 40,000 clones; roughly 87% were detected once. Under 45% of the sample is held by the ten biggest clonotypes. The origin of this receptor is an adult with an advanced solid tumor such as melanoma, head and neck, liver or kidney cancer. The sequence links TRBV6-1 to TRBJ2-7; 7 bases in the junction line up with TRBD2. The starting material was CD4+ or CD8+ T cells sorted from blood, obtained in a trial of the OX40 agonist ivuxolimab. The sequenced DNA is TGTGCCAGCAGTGAAATCGGCGGGGGAGTCTACGAGCAGTACTTC. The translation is CASSEIGGGVYEQYF.